This passage covers 5 T cell receptor beta chains from one sample sequenced in a study of a mutant IDH1 vaccine in newly diagnosed glioma. These TCRs are of unknown antigen specificity. Using immunoSEQ multiplex PCR, the repertoire was profiled, and TCRdb retains in-frame clones only, with some absent. The sample yields fewer than 45,000 clones, approximately 90% seen once. Time point here: week 23, last vaccination. All doses held 300 ug of mutant IDH1 20-mer peptide, with topical imiquimod. Source: PBMCs, taken from a glioma patient whose treatment included an IDH1 peptide vaccine. The receptors here all came from a man in his fifties with glioma.

This clone was seen a single time. This rearrangement joins TRBV18 to TRBJ1-1; D gene uncertain. Germline CDR1 reads KGHSH; CDR2 reads LQKENI. CDR3 length equals 15 residues. V was cut by 2 bases and J by 0 bases, with 10 bases left in between. The DNA of the CDR3 is TGTGCCAGCTCACCATTCCGGACCATGAACACTGAAGCTTTCTTT. It is translated as CASSPFRTMNTEAFF.

V and J are TRBV9 and TRBJ2-5, with 8 bases lining up with TRBD2. The CDR3 contains 15 residues. Germline CDR1 and CDR2: SGDLS and YYNGEE. V was pared by 2 bases and J by 5 bases, with 8 bases of the junction left unmatched. Here the CDR3 reads CASSVGGGARETQYF. The CDR3 nucleotides read TGTGCCAGCAGCGTCGGGGGGGGCGCGCGGGAGACCCAGTACTTC.

This CDR3 is CASSYRDGQETQYF. The CDR3 bases are TGTGCCAGTAGTTACCGGGACGGCCAAGAGACCCAGTACTTC. V gene TRBV19 combines with J gene TRBJ2-5; the D gene could be TRBD1 or TRBD2 (5 bases each). Trimming shortened V by 5 bases and J by 1 base, and 11 bases separated the two germline ends. The CDR3 runs to 14 residues. Germline V lookup: CDR1 LNHDA, CDR2 SQIVND (reference sequence).

The chain uses TRBV6-6 and TRBJ2-7; no definite D call. The CDR3 contains 13 residues. The V end was cut by 7 bases, the J end by 3 bases, with 13 bases between. The germline gives CDR1 MNHNY, CDR2 SVGAGI (reference sequence). CDR3 loop: CASTPPGLYEQYF. In DNA form, the CDR3 reads TGTGCCAGCACCCCGCCAGGCCTCTACGAGCAGTACTTC.

J is TRBJ1-2 and V is TRBV12-1. TRBV12-1 is an annotated pseudogene. The CDR3 has 16 amino acids. CDR3 sequence (DNA): TGTGCCAGCAGCCCTGCCGCACACCGAGCTAACTATGGCTACACCTTC. Translation gives CASSPAAHRANYGYTF.